These 26 T cell receptor beta chains were all obtained from the same sample, sequenced in a study of shared clonotypes between healthy human individuals. TCRdb's copy holds only in-frame clones and misses some; the assay was immunoSEQ multiplex PCR. This sample has 1.6 million or so clones, with approximately 98.5% found just once. The sample comprised naive CD4+ T cells sorted from blood. Regarding subset: CD45RA+ positively selected. The receptors were gathered from a man in his thirties or forties in good health.

The chain couples TRBV9 to TRBJ2-1; TRBD1 aligns across 10 bases. CDR3 length: 16 amino acids. V was pared by 4 bases and J by 6 bases, with 10 bases of the junction left unmatched. CDR1 is SGDLS and CDR2 is YYNGEE in the germline V gene. The CDR3, as DNA: TGTGCCAGCAGCCCCTCTTGGGACAGGGGTTCCAATGAGCAGTTCTTC. Translating gives CASSPSWDRGSNEQFF.

The genes are TRBV29-1 and TRBJ2-4; D perhaps matches TRBD2 (6 bases). The germline V and J ends were trimmed by 6 bases and 5 bases, with 11 bases remaining between them. Germline lookup yields CDR1 SQVTM and CDR2 ANQGSEA. The CDR3 runs to 12 residues. CDR3 bases: TGCAGCGTGGGCGGAGGGGAAAACATTCAGTACTTC. Translating gives CSVGGGENIQYF.

This sequence joins TRBV2 and TRBJ1-1; D is unclear. In germline, CDR1 is SNHLY, CDR2 FYNNEI. This CDR3 has 14 residues. V dropped 0 bases and J dropped 4 bases, with 9 bases sitting between them. CDR3 bases: TGTGCCAGCAGTGAAGCCCCCCCTAGCACTGAAGCTTTCTTT. Translating it yields CASSEAPPSTEAFF.

The CDR3 DNA follows: TGTGCCAGCAGGGGATTAGCCGCGCAGTACTTC. Translated: CASRGLAAQYF. The chain links TRBV6-6 to TRBJ2-7; D uncertain. CDR3 length: 11 residues. V gave up 6 bases and J gave up 9 bases, with 12 bases separating them. The germline CDR1 and CDR2 sequences are MNHNY and SVGAGI (reference sequence).

The rearrangement uses TRBV9 and TRBJ2-3; 10 bases agree with TRBD2. CDR1 is SGDLS, CDR2 YYNGEE, per germline. V dropped 4 bases and J dropped 4; count of bases not matched to a gene: 9. There are 16 residues in the CDR3. The DNA for the CDR3 is TGTGCCAGCAGCCCCAGCCTAGGACTAGCGGCAGATACGCAGTATTTT. It encodes CASSPSLGLAADTQYF. The full variable domain, with the rest looked up from reference TRBV9 and TRBJ2-3, is DSGVTQTPKHLITATGQRVTLRCSPRSGDLSVYWYQQSLDQGLQFLIQYYNGEERAKGNILERFSAQQFPDLHSELNLSSLELGDSALYFCASSPSLGLAADTQYFGPGTRLTVL.

DNA for the CDR3: TGCGCCAGCAGCTTGGCGACGGGGAAAACCTACGAGCAGTACTTC. Protein: CASSLATGKTYEQYF. This sequence joins TRBV5-1 and TRBJ2-7; D is perhaps TRBD2 (5 bases). V lost 0 bases, J lost 2 bases, and 12 bases lay in between. Germline values: CDR1 SGHRS, CDR2 YFSETQ. The CDR3 has 15 amino acids.

The CDR3 DNA follows: TGTGCCAGCAGCCAAGTTGACAGGGGGCGCGTGGAGACCCAGTACTTC. Its translation: CASSQVDRGRVETQYF. The rearrangement links TRBV4-2 to TRBJ2-5; TRBD1 agrees at 10 bases. The V gene end was trimmed by 1 base and the J gene end by 5 bases; junction bases not matched to a gene: 7. This CDR3 contains 16 residues. Looked up from germline, CDR1 is LGHNA and CDR2 is YNFKEQ.

The table lists this clone with a count of one. The rearrangement uses TRBV6-1 and TRBJ1-5; D perhaps matches TRBD1 (5 bases). V dropped 5 bases and J dropped 3 bases, with 11 bases sitting between them. Looked up from germline, CDR1 is MNHNS and CDR2 is SASEGT. CDR3 length: 14 residues. The CDR3 region has the DNA TGTGCCAGCAGTACTACAGGAACCAATCAGCCCCAGCATTTT. Its translation is CASSTTGTNQPQHF.

The rearrangement joins TRBV7-2 to TRBJ2-3; 7 bases align to TRBD2. Germline V lookup: CDR1 SGHTA, CDR2 FQGNSA. This CDR3 has 15 amino acids. V lost 4 bases, J lost 1 base, and 5 bases stayed unmatched. Here the CDR3 DNA reads TGTGCCAGCAGCTACGAAGCGGGACGCACAGATACGCAGTATTTT. Translation: CASSYEAGRTDTQYF.

About this clone itself: The sample contains more than one DNA sequence encoding this CDR3. The chain couples TRBV7-9 to TRBJ1-5; D gene ambiguous. CDR3 length: 12 residues. V was trimmed by 6 bases and J by 4 bases, leaving 7 bases between them. Germline CDR1 reads SEHNR; CDR2 reads FQNEAQ (reference sequence). The CDR3 DNA reads TGTGCCAGCAGTCCGGGTAATCAGCCCCAGCATTTT. It specifies CASSPGNQPQHF. Based on the CDR3 plus reference TRBV7-9 and TRBJ1-5, the full variable domain is DTGVSQNPRHKITKRGQNVTFRCDPISEHNRLYWYRQTLGQGPEFLTYFQNEAQLEKSRLLSDRFSAERPKGSFSTLEIQRTEQGDSAMYLCASSPGNQPQHFGDGTRLSIL.

A word on this clone: At one of its ends the junction is not consistent with the germline gene, which may arise from a read error. The chain is built from TRBV7-9 and TRBJ2-5, with D hard to call. CDR1 is SEHNR and CDR2 is FQNEAQ in the germline V gene (reference sequence). The CDR3 spans 13 residues. The CDR3 DNA is TGTGCCAGCAGCTTAGCGCGCCAAGGGACCCAGTACTTC. It yields the protein CASSLARQGTQYF.

The genes are TRBV4-1 and TRBJ1-1; 7 positions agree with TRBD1. Trimming took 1 base from V and 2 from J; bases not matched to a gene: 10. The germline V gene encodes CDR1 MGHRA and CDR2 YSYEKL. CDR3 length: 17 residues. In DNA, the CDR3 is TGCGCCAGCAGCCAAGCGGACAGGTCCCCCCTTAACACTGAAGCTTTCTTT. Amino acids: CASSQADRSPLNTEAFF.

The sample holds one count of this clone. The V and J genes are TRBV2 and TRBJ2-7; 8 nucleotides agree with TRBD1. This CDR3 comprises 15 residues. Germline CDR1 and CDR2: SNHLY and FYNNEI. V lost 4 bases to trimming and J lost 1 base; unmatched junction nucleotides: 6. As DNA, the CDR3 is TGTGCCAGCAGTGGACCGGGACAGGCTTCCTACGAGCAGTACTTC. Residues: CASSGPGQASYEQYF.

In DNA form, the CDR3 reads TGTGCCAGCAGTTCGTTAGGGGGGGTAGGTGGAGAGACCCAGTACTTC. This translates into CASSSLGGVGGETQYF. J is TRBJ2-5 and V is TRBV27; tentative D call: TRBD2 (7 bases). The CDR3 has 16 residues. V lost 4 bases to trimming and J lost 4 bases, with 19 bases between them. CDR1 and CDR2 from the germline V gene are MNHEY and SMNVEV (reference sequence).

This sequence joins TRBV6-6 and TRBJ2-7, with D unclear. Trimming stripped 3 bases from V and 1 base from J, with 13 bases between. Per the germline V gene, CDR1 is MNHNY and CDR2 is SVGAGI (reference sequence). The CDR3 has 15 residues. In nucleotides, the CDR3 is TGTGCCAGCAGTTATCGTTTTCAGAAGTCCTACGAGCAGTACTTC. Encoded protein: CASSYRFQKSYEQYF.

V is TRBV5-1 and J is TRBJ2-1, with TRBD2 matching over 11 bases. Germline V CDR1 and CDR2: SGHRS, YFSETQ. V was pared by 2 bases and J by 9 bases, with 7 bases of the junction left unmatched. The CDR3 is made up of 15 amino acids. CDR3 in amino acids: CASSFGTSGPGEQFF. In nucleotides, the CDR3 is TGCGCCAGCAGCTTCGGGACTAGCGGACCGGGTGAGCAGTTCTTC. Full variable domain (missing parts from reference TRBV5-1 and TRBJ2-1): KAGVTQTPRYLIKTRGQQVTLSCSPISGHRSVSWYQQTPGQGLQFLFEYFSETQRNKGNFPGRFSGRQFSNSRSEMNVSTLELGDSALYLCASSFGTSGPGEQFFGPGTRLTVL.

The rearrangement uses TRBV5-8 and TRBJ2-1; D is perhaps TRBD2 (6 bases). Trimming took 6 bases from V and 3 from J, leaving 13 bases between them. Germline lookup yields CDR1 SGHTS and CDR2 YDEGEE. The length of the CDR3 is 14 residues. CDR3 sequence reads: CASMWGVLYNEQFF. The CDR3 DNA follows: TGTGCCAGCATGTGGGGGGTTCTCTACAATGAGCAGTTCTTC.

Of note for this clone: Within the sample, other DNA sequences also encode this same CDR3. The genes are TRBV19 and TRBJ1-1, with D possibly being TRBD1 (6 bases). The germline CDR1 and CDR2 sequences are LNHDA and SQIVND (reference sequence). This CDR3 is 12 amino acids long. V was clipped by 6 bases and J by 1 base, with 6 bases between them. The CDR3 protein is CASRDRNTEAFF. CDR3 bases: TGTGCCAGTAGGGACAGGAACACTGAAGCTTTCTTT.

V is TRBV11-2 and J is TRBJ2-1; 8 bases map to TRBD1. Germline assignment: CDR1 SGHAT and CDR2 FQNNGV. CDR3 length equals 16 residues. Losses at the gene ends were 5 bases for V and 4 bases for J; bases not matched to a gene: 10. CDR3 bases: TGTGCCAGCAGCAATATGGACAGGGCACATTACAATGAGCAGTTCTTC. Translation: CASSNMDRAHYNEQFF.

This chain joins TRBV2 and TRBJ2-1; 8 nucleotides match TRBD1. CDR1 and CDR2 (germline): SNHLY, FYNNEI. The CDR3 contains 14 residues. V was pared by 6 bases and J by 6 bases, with 7 bases of the junction left unmatched. Here the CDR3 reads CASRRQGTRNEQFF. The DNA for the CDR3 is TGTGCCAGCAGGAGACAGGGGACGCGCAATGAGCAGTTCTTC.

This rearrangement joins TRBV14 to TRBJ2-7; unclear D gene. The germline V gene has CDR1 SGHDN and CDR2 FVKESK. V was pared by 5 bases and J by 1 base, with 15 bases between. The CDR3 spans 15 residues. The CDR3 loop is CASSVRFTNSYEQYF. The CDR3 nucleotides read TGTGCCAGCAGCGTCAGGTTTACGAATTCCTACGAGCAGTACTTC.

The V gene is TRBV9, the J gene TRBJ2-2; 7 nucleotides agree with TRBD2. Germline V CDR1 and CDR2: SGDLS, YYNGEE. The CDR3 runs 12 residues. V trimming: 4 bases; J trimming: 6 bases; junction bases outside the gene matches: 0. CDR3: CASSTSAGELFF. The CDR3, as DNA: TGTGCCAGCAGCACTAGCGCCGGGGAGCTGTTTTTT.

The V gene is TRBV5-6, the J gene TRBJ1-2; D is undetermined. Germline CDR1 is SGHDT and CDR2 is YYEEEE. This CDR3 has 13 amino acids. The V end lost 0 bases, the J end lost 8 bases, and 11 bases lay between the germline ends. The CDR3 nucleotides are TGTGCCAGCAGCTTGGGGCCGCTGATGGGCTACACCTTC. Amino acids: CASSLGPLMGYTF.

The rearrangement links TRBV7-9 to TRBJ2-1, with D unresolved. The CDR3 runs 15 residues. V was shortened by 6 bases and J by 1 base, with 13 bases between the two germline ends. The germline CDR1 and CDR2 sequences are SEHNR and FQNEAQ (reference sequence). CDR3 region: CASRPSLGSYNEQFF. The CDR3 region has the DNA TGTGCCAGCAGACCAAGCCTAGGATCCTACAATGAGCAGTTCTTC.

The rearrangement links TRBV9 to TRBJ2-1; no reliable D call. Trimming took off 0 bases at V and 0 bases at J, with 4 bases between the two ends. The CDR3 runs to 14 residues. Germline V CDR1 and CDR2: SGDLS, YYNGEE. The CDR3 reads CASSVEGSYNEQFF. CDR3 sequence (DNA): TGTGCCAGCAGCGTAGAGGGCTCCTACAATGAGCAGTTCTTC.

The chain carries TRBV7-9 and TRBJ1-2; a possible D gene is TRBD1 (6 bases). Trimming took off 4 bases at V and 6 bases at J, with 21 bases between the two ends. The CDR3 is 16 residues long. CDR1 and CDR2 (germline): SEHNR, FQNEAQ (reference sequence). CDR3 DNA: TGTGCCAGCAGCTATTCAACACGGGGGCAATGGAATGGCTACACCTTC. The encoded protein is CASSYSTRGQWNGYTF. Filled out from reference TRBV7-9 and TRBJ1-2, the complete variable domain reads DTGVSQNPRHKITKRGQNVTFRCDPISEHNRLYWYRQTLGQGPEFLTYFQNEAQLEKSRLLSDRFSAERPKGSFSTLEIQRTEQGDSAMYLCASSYSTRGQWNGYTFGSGTRLTVV.